This section outlines one T cell receptor (beta chain) sequence together with its context. There is no known antigen for this receptor. One base away there is no much larger clone; base qualities are not given. Library prep was done by the immunoSEQ multiplex PCR assay. The study's processing was this. To diagnose cytomegalovirus status from the catalog of TCR beta chain sequences, a statistical classification framework was built. TCRdb stores this immuneACCESS table with in-frame sequences only. Part of the clones is absent; in the studies checked, under half of the shortfall reflects unresolved V genes, and no reason is known for the rest. V, J and clone size derive from that table, while D and trimming were established from the DNA sequence. This sample comprises about 49,000 clones, roughly 92% of them detected only once. The ten largest clones represent roughly 1.4% of the sample. The donors were included in the validation cohort of 130 or so subjects, a group kept apart from the roughly 670-subject first cohort.

The sample originates from a study of cytomegalovirus exposure and HLA in healthy donors (dated by TCRdb to the late 2010s). Describing the broader study: According to a later analysis, the approximately 120 validation repertoires were produced on the same platform as the 666 repertoires of the first cohort. The study aimed to test whether cataloging public T cell receptors could reveal signatures of past pathogen exposure. In addition to the first cohort of 666 subjects, a separate validation cohort of 120 different subjects was used. To predict cytomegalovirus infection status, the study brought together high-throughput TCR immunosequencing, statistical association of individual TCRs with disease status, and machine learning.

The germline V gene provides CDR1 MNHEY and CDR2 SVGAGI. Its CDR3 holds 15 amino acids, cysteine through phenylalanine. Only the CDR3 part of the read is kept: 45 bases, read in frame from the first base. Trimming takes 8 bases off V and 0 bases off J; junction bases not matched to a gene: 7. Beyond this particular receptor, the publication reports: It was suggested by the authors that the approach could potentially be generalized to other disease states and immunological phenotypes. Most TCR sequences were seen in very few donors, while some public TCRs were found in many individuals. A total of some 180 TCR beta chains were listed by the study as associated with cytomegalovirus. Cytomegalovirus status was reported to be diagnosed by the classifier with high specificity and sensitivity in both the original and validation cohorts. Three of the identified cytomegalovirus-associated TCR beta chains were confirmed in vitro to be specific for cytomegalovirus antigens. A later analysis had no HLA typing for the validation cohort, so co-occurrence there was scored across all 120 or so repertoires. Of the cluster scores, roughly 95% were above 0 in a later analysis, which found that TCRs clustered in the first cohort also tended to co-occur in the roughly 130 validation repertoires.

Sequencing input: PBMCs. The source is a man in his late teens or twenties in good health and CMV-seronegative. In this chain, TRBV6-5 is recombined with TRBJ2-7, with TRBD2 matching 10 junction bases. CDR3 sequence: CASQREGPSSYEQYF. In nucleotide form, the sequence is TGTGCCAGCCAGCGGGAGGGCCCCTCCTCCTACGAGCAGTACTTC.